These 30 T cell receptor beta chains came from one sample sequenced in a study of control samples from healthy donors and cancer patients. The protocol was immunoSEQ multiplex PCR, while the TCRdb copy is restricted to in-frame clones and leaves out a portion. The table lists around 77,000 clones, roughly 92% of them singletons. Specimen: blood. These TCRs come from a woman aged 60 to 75 in good health.

This chain connects TRBV29-1 to TRBJ2-3; D may correspond to TRBD1 or TRBD2 (6 bases each). The ends were cut back, 6 bases at V and 3 bases at J, with 16 bases in the middle. Germline CDR1 and CDR2: SQVTM and ANQGSEA. The CDR3 loop spans 14 amino acids. The CDR3 DNA sequence: TGCAGCGTCCAACTACGAGGGGGGACAGATACGCAGTATTTT. Its protein is CSVQLRGGTDTQYF.

The chain has TRBV7-2 and TRBJ2-1; TRBD1 aligns across 10 bases. V shed 5 bases and J 8 bases; nucleotides not matched to a gene: 9. This CDR3 comprises 15 residues. Germline values: CDR1 SGHTA, CDR2 FQGNSA. CDR3 amino acids: CASSVTGQGSHEQFF. The CDR3 bases are TGTGCCAGCAGCGTGACGGGACAGGGGTCCCATGAGCAGTTCTTC.

Worth noting for this clone: The same CDR3 also results from other DNA sequences found in this sample. The rearrangement joins TRBV27 to TRBJ2-3; no definite D call. The CDR3 has 13 residues. Trimming removed 0 bases at V and 6 bases at J, with 7 bases between. The germline gives CDR1 MNHEY, CDR2 SMNVEV (reference sequence). The CDR3 protein is CASSLSRPDTQYF. The DNA for the CDR3 is TGTGCCAGCAGTTTATCGAGGCCTGATACGCAGTATTTT.

The chain recombines TRBV7-2 with TRBJ2-1, with TRBD2 matching 9 bases. V was clipped by 2 bases and J by 10 bases; unmatched bases: 9. CDR3 length equals 15 residues. From germline, CDR1 is SGHTA and CDR2 FQGNSA. The DNA for the CDR3 is TGTGCCAGCAGCTTAATGCTAGCGGGATCGGGGGAGCAGTTCTTC. Translation gives CASSLMLAGSGEQFF.

V is TRBV10-1 and J is TRBJ2-2; no reliable D call. Germline CDR1 is WNHNN and CDR2 is SYGVQD (reference sequence). Trimming took 0 bases from V and 0 from J, leaving 5 bases between them. The CDR3 spans 15 residues. In nucleotides, the CDR3 is TGCGCCAGCAGTGAGTCAATAGCGAACACCGGGGAGCTGTTTTTT. Translation: CASSESIANTGELFF.

This rearrangement joins TRBV11-3 to TRBJ2-1; TRBD1 agrees at 10 bases. The CDR3 is 16 residues long. V was pared by 1 base and J by 8 bases, with 8 bases of the junction left unmatched. Germline CDR1 reads SGHNT; CDR2 reads YENEEA. This chain's CDR3 is CASSLAPGQGIDEQFF. CDR3 DNA: TGTGCCAGCAGCTTAGCCCCGGGACAGGGGATCGATGAGCAGTTCTTC.

The CDR3 nucleotides read TGTGCCACCAGAGAAGCTTTCTTT. Translating gives CATREAFF. The rearrangement joins TRBV15 to TRBJ1-1; no reliable D call. Germline-derived CDR1 and CDR2 are LNHNV and YYDKDF (reference sequence). Trimming took 6 bases from V and 8 from J, leaving 1 base between them. The CDR3 length is 8 residues.

This sequence joins TRBV5-1 and TRBJ1-6; TRBD1 is a possible D gene (6 bases). This CDR3 has 15 amino acids. V was trimmed by 0 bases and J by 6 bases, leaving 10 bases between them. The germline V gene encodes CDR1 SGHRS and CDR2 YFSETQ. The CDR3 bases are TGCGCCAGCAGCTTGGACCAGGGGCTTAATTCACCCCTCCACTTT. It yields the protein CASSLDQGLNSPLHF.

V usage is TRBV6-6 and J usage is TRBJ1-6; 8 bases are a match to TRBD1. The CDR3 runs to 15 residues. Looked up from germline, CDR1 is MNHNY and CDR2 is SVGAGI (reference sequence). V was clipped by 4 bases and J by 7 bases; unmatched bases: 6. CDR3 loop: CASSWTGNGNSPLHF. The DNA of the CDR3 is TGTGCCAGCAGTTGGACAGGGAACGGAAATTCACCCCTCCACTTT.

The chain joins TRBV19 to TRBJ1-2, with D tentatively TRBD1 (5 bases). The CDR3 is 15 amino acids. V dropped 6 bases and J dropped 8 bases, with 22 bases sitting between them. Germline V CDR1 and CDR2: LNHDA, SQIVND (reference sequence). The CDR3 coding sequence is TGTGCCAGTAGCTACAACCCCTGGGGGGGTCGGGGCTACACCTTC. Translation: CASSYNPWGGRGYTF. The variable domain in full, completed from reference TRBV19 and TRBJ1-2, reads DGGITQSPKYLFRKEGQNVTLSCEQNLNHDAMYWYRQDPGQGLRLIYYSQIVNDFQKGDIAEGYSVSREKKESFPLTVTSAQKNPTAFYLCASSYNPWGGRGYTFGSGTRLTVV.

This rearrangement joins TRBV6-2 or TRBV6-3 to TRBJ2-1; possible D gene TRBD2, 6 bases. The CDR3 extends over 15 amino acids. V was shortened by 0 bases and J by 7 bases, with 13 bases between the two germline ends. The germline V gene has CDR1 MNHEY and CDR2 SVGEGT. CDR3 sequence: CASSYSQTGVNEQFF. The CDR3 DNA reads as TGTGCCAGCAGTTACTCGCAGACGGGAGTGAATGAGCAGTTCTTC.

V and J are TRBV5-1 and TRBJ2-7; no definite D call. V shed 6 bases and J shed 2 bases, with 15 bases lying between them. Germline-derived CDR1 and CDR2 are SGHRS and YFSETQ. The CDR3 has 14 amino acids. The CDR3 sequence is CASKSLHSTYEQYF. For the CDR3, the DNA is TGCGCCAGCAAGTCCCTTCACAGTACCTACGAGCAGTACTTC.

The chain couples TRBV30 to TRBJ1-3, with D hard to call. CDR1 and CDR2 (germline): GTSNPN, SVGIG (reference sequence). Trimming took 0 bases from V and 6 from J, leaving 6 bases between them. The CDR3 length is 12 residues. CDR3 region: CAWSVSANTIYF. In DNA form, the CDR3 reads TGTGCCTGGAGTGTATCGGCAAACACCATATATTTT.

In its sample, this clone was seen once. The chain carries TRBV19 and TRBJ1-5; the match to TRBD1 covers 7 bases. J lost 3 bases, V lost 6 bases, and 8 bases had no gene match. This CDR3 is 15 amino acids long. CDR1 is LNHDA and CDR2 is SQIVND in the germline V gene (reference sequence). The CDR3 DNA follows: TGTGCCAGTAGCGTAACAGGGGCGGACAATCAGCCCCAGCATTTT. Protein product: CASSVTGADNQPQHF.

Details on this clone: At the DNA level, this CDR3 is encoded by other sequences in the same sample as well. The V call is TRBV30, the J call TRBJ2-5, with unresolved D. Germline V lookup: CDR1 GTSNPN, CDR2 SVGIG (reference sequence). V gave up 3 bases and J gave up 1 base, with 3 bases separating them. CDR3 size: 11 residues. The DNA for the CDR3 is TGTGCCTGGAGCGTCCAAGAGACCCAGTACTTC. Translating gives CAWSVQETQYF. Full variable domain (missing parts from reference TRBV30 and TRBJ2-5): SQTIHQWPATLVQPVGSPLSLECTVEGTSNPNLYWYRQAAGRGLQLLFYSVGIGQISSEVPQNLSASRPQDRQFILSSKKLLLSDSGFYLCAWSVQETQYFGPGTRLLVL.

The V call is TRBV4-2, the J call TRBJ1-4; D call uncertain. V lost 1 base to trimming and J lost 3 bases, with 12 bases between them. The CDR3 length is 16 residues. In germline, CDR1 is LGHNA, CDR2 YNFKEQ. CDR3 nucleotides: TGTGCCAGCAGCCAAGTAGTCGCCTCCGCTAATGAAAAACTGTTTTTT. Translating gives CASSQVVASANEKLFF.

The chain employs TRBV11-3 and TRBJ2-5; D not resolved. This CDR3 spans 13 amino acids. CDR1 is SGHNT and CDR2 is YENEEA in the germline V gene. Trimming removed 5 bases from V and 4 bases from J, with 11 bases in between. The CDR3 DNA reads as TGTGCCAGCAGCCCCCCCAACGTAGAGACCCAGTACTTC. Residues: CASSPPNVETQYF.

In its sample, this clone was seen once. The CDR3 loop reads CASSLTGDEQFF. The CDR3 nucleotides read TGTGCCAGCTCTCTAACAGGGGATGAGCAGTTCTTC. J is TRBJ2-1 and V is TRBV18; 7 positions agree with TRBD1. CDR1 is KGHSH, CDR2 LQKENI, per germline. CDR3 length: 12 amino acids. The V gene end was trimmed by 6 bases and the J gene end by 8 bases; junction bases not matched to a gene: 4. The full variable domain, completed using reference TRBV18 and TRBJ2-1, is NAGVMQNPRHLVRRRGQEARLRCSPMKGHSHVYWYRQLPEEGLKFMVYLQKENIIDESGMPKERFSAEFPKEGPSILRIQQVVRGDSAAYFCASSLTGDEQFFGPGTRLTVL.

This chain joins TRBV7-2 and TRBJ2-2, with no clear D. Germline-derived CDR1 and CDR2 are SGHTA and FQGNSA. Trimming took 8 bases from V and 0 from J, leaving 10 bases between them. The CDR3 extends over 14 amino acids. The CDR3: CASGKQSNTGELFF. DNA for the CDR3: TGTGCCAGCGGAAAACAGTCGAACACCGGGGAGCTGTTTTTT. The variable domain in full, with the rest retrieved from reference TRBV7-2 and TRBJ2-2, is GAGVSQSPSNKVTEKGKDVELRCDPISGHTALYWYRQSLGQGLEFLIYFQGNSAPDKSGLPSDRFSAERTGGSVSTLTIQRTQQEDSAVYLCASGKQSNTGELFFGEGSRLTVL.

V usage is TRBV18 and J usage is TRBJ2-7; D assignment may be TRBD1 or TRBD2 (5 bases each). CDR1 and CDR2 (germline): KGHSH, LQKENI. This CDR3 comprises 14 residues. The ends were cut back, 3 bases at V and 1 base at J, with 10 bases in the middle. As DNA, the CDR3 is TGTGCCAGCTCACCTAGGGACGGATCCTACGAGCAGTACTTC. Its translation: CASSPRDGSYEQYF.

The chain employs TRBV11-2 and TRBJ2-7; D might be TRBD1 (5 bases). The V gene's germline CDR1 is SGHAT and CDR2 FQNNGV. With 1 base removed from V and 4 bases from J, the gap between germline ends came to 11 bases. This CDR3 is built from 14 residues. CDR3 nucleotides: TGTGCCAGCAGCTTAGGAATTCAGGGATACGAGCAGTACTTC. Protein product: CASSLGIQGYEQYF.

This clone was detected once. The V gene is TRBV2, the J gene TRBJ2-1; 8 bases agree with TRBD1. Germline CDR1 SNHLY, CDR2 FYNNEI. The J segment lost 9 bases and the V segment lost 4 bases, leaving 8 bases of the junction unmatched. The CDR3 extends over 14 amino acids. CDR3 loop: CASSGDRGFTEQFF. The CDR3, as DNA: TGTGCCAGCAGTGGAGACAGGGGATTTACTGAGCAGTTCTTC.

This rearrangement joins TRBV28 to TRBJ1-5; D is unclear. Trimming cost V 9 bases and J 2 bases, with 14 bases left between them. CDR1 is MDHEN and CDR2 is SYDVKM in the germline V gene. The CDR3 extends over 14 amino acids. The CDR3 reads CASRRELGNQPQHF. In DNA, the CDR3 is TGTGCCAGTAGACGAGAGTTGGGCAATCAGCCCCAGCATTTT.

This sequence joins TRBV11-2 and TRBJ1-3, with D perhaps TRBD1 (6 bases). CDR1 and CDR2 (germline): SGHAT, FQNNGV. Trimming stripped 6 bases from V and 0 bases from J, with 21 bases between. The CDR3 runs 18 residues. The CDR3 nucleotides read TGTGCCAGCAGGCAGTATAAAGGGGGGGTCCCCTCTGGAAACACCATATATTTT. It is translated as CASRQYKGGVPSGNTIYF. The whole variable domain, filled in from reference TRBV11-2 and TRBJ1-3, reads EAGVAQSPRYKIIEKRQSVAFWCNPISGHATLYWYQQILGQGPKLLIQFQNNGVVDDSQLPKDRFSAERLKGVDSTLKIQPAKLEDSAVYLCASRQYKGGVPSGNTIYFGEGSWLTVV.

The chain links TRBV7-3 to TRBJ1-1; D ambiguous. The CDR3 runs 15 residues. Trimming removed 5 bases at V and 1 base at J, with 14 bases between. Germline CDR1 and CDR2: SGHTA and FQGTGA. Here the CDR3 reads CASSPSPVGNTEAFF. For the CDR3, the DNA is TGTGCCAGCAGCCCTTCGCCAGTGGGGAACACTGAAGCTTTCTTT.

This chain links TRBV12-5 with TRBJ2-1; D is perhaps TRBD1 (6 bases). The CDR3 runs to 13 residues. Deletions cut 5 bases from V and 8 bases from J, with 13 bases between. The germline gives CDR1 LGHNT, CDR2 FRNRAP. CDR3 DNA sequence: TGTGCTAGTGGTACAACAGGGTCCCATGAGCAGTTCTTC. Its translation: CASGTTGSHEQFF.

The chain joins TRBV5-6 to TRBJ2-3, with D possibly being TRBD1 or TRBD2 (5 bases each). Per the germline V gene, CDR1 is SGHDT and CDR2 is YYEEEE. The length of the CDR3 is 16 residues. Trimming cost V 4 bases and J 0 bases, with 15 bases left between them. CDR3 coding DNA: TGTGCCAGCAGCACCCCCGGGACGCTAAGCACAGATACGCAGTATTTT. Protein product: CASSTPGTLSTDTQYF.

The chain joins TRBV6-1 to TRBJ1-2; D remains ambiguous. Germline CDR1 is MNHNS and CDR2 is SASEGT. V dropped 2 bases and J dropped 5 bases, with 9 bases sitting between them. The CDR3 sequence is 13 residues long. Written as DNA, the CDR3 is TGTGCCAGCAGTGAACTGGAAGGGTATGGCTACACCTTC. Translating it yields CASSELEGYGYTF.

The chain joins TRBV12-2 to TRBJ2-1; the DNA was not used to check the table's D call, TRBD2. TRBV12-2 corresponds to a pseudogene. This CDR3 contains 12 residues. The CDR3 DNA reads TGTGCAAAAGGGAGCTCCTACAATGAGCAGTTCTTC. It is translated as CAKGSSYNEQFF.

The gene calls are TRBV24-1 and TRBJ2-1; 7 positions agree with TRBD1. J gave up 5 bases and V 2 bases, and 5 bases lay outside the gene matches. The CDR3 loop spans 15 amino acids. Germline CDR1 is KGHDR and CDR2 is SFDVKD. CDR3 nucleotides: TGTGCCACCAGTGATTCCTCCGGGACAGACAATGAGCAGTTCTTC. Its protein product is CATSDSSGTDNEQFF.